This T cell receptor (beta chain) was retrieved from a study of T cells after somatic rescue of genetic block. Clones were read by immunoSEQ multiplex PCR, and TCRdb kept only the in-frame ones, dropping some. The sample includes 45,000 to 70,000 clones, 90% to 97% of them seen just once. CDR1 MNHEY and CDR2 SVGAGI come from the germline V gene. J lost 2 bases, V lost 2 bases, and 3 bases had no gene match. The CDR3 is 15 residues long. This TCR derives from a child younger than two. The material sequenced was peripheral blood mononuclear cells (PBMCs). The rearrangement links TRBV6-5 to TRBJ2-7, with TRBD2 identical over 10 bases. The CDR3 DNA sequence: TGTGCCAGCAGTTACGGGACTAGCGACGCCTACGAGCAGTACTTC. This encodes CASSYGTSDAYEQYF.